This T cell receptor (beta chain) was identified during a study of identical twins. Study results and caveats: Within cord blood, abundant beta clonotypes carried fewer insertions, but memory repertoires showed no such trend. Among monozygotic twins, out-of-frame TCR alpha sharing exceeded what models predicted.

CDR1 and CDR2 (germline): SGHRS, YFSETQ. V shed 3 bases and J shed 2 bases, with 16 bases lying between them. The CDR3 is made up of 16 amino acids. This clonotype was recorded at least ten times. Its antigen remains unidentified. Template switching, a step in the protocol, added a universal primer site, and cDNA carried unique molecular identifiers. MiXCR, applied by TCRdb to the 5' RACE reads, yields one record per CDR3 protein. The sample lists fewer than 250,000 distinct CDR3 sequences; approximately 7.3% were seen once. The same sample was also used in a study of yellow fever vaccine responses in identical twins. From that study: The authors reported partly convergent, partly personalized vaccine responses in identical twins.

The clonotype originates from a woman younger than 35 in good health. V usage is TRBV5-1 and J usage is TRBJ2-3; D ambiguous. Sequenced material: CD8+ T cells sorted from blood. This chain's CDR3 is CASSSMIGVATDTQYF. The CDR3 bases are TGCGCCAGCAGCTCCATGATAGGAGTCGCCACAGATACGCAGTATTTT.